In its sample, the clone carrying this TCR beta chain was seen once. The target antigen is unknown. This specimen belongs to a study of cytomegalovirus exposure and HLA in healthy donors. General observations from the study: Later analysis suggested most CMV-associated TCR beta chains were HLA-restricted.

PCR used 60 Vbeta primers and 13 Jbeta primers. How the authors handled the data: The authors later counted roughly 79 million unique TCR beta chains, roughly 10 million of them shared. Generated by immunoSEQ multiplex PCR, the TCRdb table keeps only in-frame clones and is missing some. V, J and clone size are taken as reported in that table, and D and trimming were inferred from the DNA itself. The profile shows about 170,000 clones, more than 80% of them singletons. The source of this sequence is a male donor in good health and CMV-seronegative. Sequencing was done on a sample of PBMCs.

CDR3 region: CASSQGEVGGELFF. Here the CDR3 DNA reads TGTGCCAGCAGCCAAGGGGAGGTTGGCGGGGAGCTGTTTTTT. The chain employs TRBV7-3 and TRBJ2-2; D might be TRBD2 (6 bases). Trimming left V 5 bases short and J 7 bases short, with 14 bases between. Germline V CDR1 and CDR2: SGHTA, FQGTGA. The CDR3 runs 14 residues.